The entry below describes one T cell receptor (beta chain). This sample is drawn from a study of blood T cell repertoires in COVID-19. Study background: From the United States, Italy and Spain came samples of acute and convalescent COVID-19. In each case, the material was cDNA or gDNA derived from T cells, B-cell-depleted T cells, or PBMCs.

Original handling: Estimates of nucleated cell counts were drawn from the amplification of reference gene primers. TCRdb keeps only in-frame clones here, not all; method: immunoSEQ multiplex PCR. The DNA was the basis for D and trimming; V, J and clone size are from that table. The sample carries about 26,000 clones, 85% to 90% recorded once. Input material: peripheral blood. This TCR derives from a human donor in a cohort sampled during active COVID-19.

CDR3 amino acids: CASSPQGVPSSYEQYF. The CDR3 DNA follows: TGTGCCAGCAGCCCACAGGGAGTCCCCAGCTCCTACGAGCAGTACTTC. The chain couples TRBV28 to TRBJ2-7, with a weak D call TRBD1 (6 bases). Germline loops: CDR1 MDHEN, CDR2 SYDVKM. V lost 6 bases and J 0 bases, leaving 18 bases between the germline ends. CDR3 length: 16 residues.